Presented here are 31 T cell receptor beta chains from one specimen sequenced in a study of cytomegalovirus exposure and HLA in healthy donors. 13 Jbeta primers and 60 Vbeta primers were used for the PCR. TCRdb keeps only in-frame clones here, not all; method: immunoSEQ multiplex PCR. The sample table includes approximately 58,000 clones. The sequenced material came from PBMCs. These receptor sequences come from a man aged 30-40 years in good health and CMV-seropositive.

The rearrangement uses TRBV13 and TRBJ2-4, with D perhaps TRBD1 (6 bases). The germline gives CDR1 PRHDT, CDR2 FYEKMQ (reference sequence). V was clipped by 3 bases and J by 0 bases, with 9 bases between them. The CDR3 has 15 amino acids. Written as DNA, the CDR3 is TGTGCCAGCAGCTTGGGACAACTAGCCAAAAACATTCAGTACTTC. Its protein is CASSLGQLAKNIQYF.

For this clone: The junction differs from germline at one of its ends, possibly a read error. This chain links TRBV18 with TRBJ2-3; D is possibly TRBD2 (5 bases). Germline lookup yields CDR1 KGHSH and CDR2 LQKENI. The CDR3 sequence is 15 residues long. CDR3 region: CASSGPGDNTDKQYF. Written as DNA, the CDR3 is TGTGCCAGCTCAGGCCCCGGGGATAACACAGATAAGCAGTATTTT.

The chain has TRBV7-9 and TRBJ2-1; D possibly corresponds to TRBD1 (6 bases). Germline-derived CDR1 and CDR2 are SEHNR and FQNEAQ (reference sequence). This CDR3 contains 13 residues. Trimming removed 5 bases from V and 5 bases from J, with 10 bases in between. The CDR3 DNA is TGTGCCAGCAGCGAACAGGGCGACAATGAGCAGTTCTTC. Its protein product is CASSEQGDNEQFF.

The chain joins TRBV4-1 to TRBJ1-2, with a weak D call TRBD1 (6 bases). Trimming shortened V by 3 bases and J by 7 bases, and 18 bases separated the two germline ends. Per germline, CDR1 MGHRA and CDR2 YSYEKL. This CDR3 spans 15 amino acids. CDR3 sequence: CASSQDTGWWGGYTF. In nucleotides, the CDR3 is TGCGCCAGCAGCCAGGATACAGGGTGGTGGGGTGGCTACACCTTC.

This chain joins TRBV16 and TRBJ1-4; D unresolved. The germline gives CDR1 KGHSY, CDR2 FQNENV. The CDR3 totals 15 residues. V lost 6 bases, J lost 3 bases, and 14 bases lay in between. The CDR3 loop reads CASSAGVGANEKLFF. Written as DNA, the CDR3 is TGTGCCAGCAGTGCCGGTGTGGGAGCTAATGAAAAACTGTTTTTT.

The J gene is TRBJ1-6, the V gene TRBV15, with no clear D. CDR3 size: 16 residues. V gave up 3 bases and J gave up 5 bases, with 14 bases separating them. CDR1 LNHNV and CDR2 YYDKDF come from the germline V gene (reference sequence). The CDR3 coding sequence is TGTGCCACCAGCAGGGGCCTCGGCAGCCATAATTCACCCCTCCACTTT. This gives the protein CATSRGLGSHNSPLHF.

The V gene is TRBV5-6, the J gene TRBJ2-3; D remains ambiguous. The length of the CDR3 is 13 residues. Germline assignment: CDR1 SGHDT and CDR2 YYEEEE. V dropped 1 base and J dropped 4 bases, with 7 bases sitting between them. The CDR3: CASSLISADTQYF. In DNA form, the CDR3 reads TGTGCCAGCAGCTTGATCAGTGCAGATACGCAGTATTTT.

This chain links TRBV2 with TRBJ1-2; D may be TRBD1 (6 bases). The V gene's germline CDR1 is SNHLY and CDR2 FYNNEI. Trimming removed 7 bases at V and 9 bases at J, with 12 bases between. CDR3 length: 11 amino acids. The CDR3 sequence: CASNRVNRYTF. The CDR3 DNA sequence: TGTGCCAGCAACAGGGTTAATCGCTACACCTTC.

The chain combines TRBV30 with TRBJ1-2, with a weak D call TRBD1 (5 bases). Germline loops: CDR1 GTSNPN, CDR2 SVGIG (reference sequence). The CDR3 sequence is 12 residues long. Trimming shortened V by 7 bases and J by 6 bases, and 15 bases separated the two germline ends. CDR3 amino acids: CALSGGTDGYTF. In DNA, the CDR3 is TGTGCCTTGTCAGGCGGGACCGATGGCTACACCTTC.

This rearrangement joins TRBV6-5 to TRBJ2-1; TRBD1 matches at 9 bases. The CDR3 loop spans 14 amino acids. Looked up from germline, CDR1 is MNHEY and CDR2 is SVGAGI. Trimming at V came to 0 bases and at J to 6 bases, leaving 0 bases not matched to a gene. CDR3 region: CASSYSTGGNEQFF. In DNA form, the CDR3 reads TGTGCCAGCAGTTACTCGACAGGGGGCAATGAGCAGTTCTTC.

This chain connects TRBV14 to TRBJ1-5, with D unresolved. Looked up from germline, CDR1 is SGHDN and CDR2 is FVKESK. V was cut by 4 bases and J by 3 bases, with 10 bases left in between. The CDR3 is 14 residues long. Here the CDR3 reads CASSPPGYNQPQHF. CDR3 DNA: TGTGCCAGCAGCCCACCGGGATACAATCAGCCCCAGCATTTT. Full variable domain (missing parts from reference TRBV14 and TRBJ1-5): EAGVTQFPSHSVIEKGQTVTLRCDPISGHDNLYWYRRVMGKEIKFLLHFVKESKQDESGMPNNRFLAERTGGTYSTLKVQPAELEDSGVYFCASSPPGYNQPQHFGDGTRLSIL.

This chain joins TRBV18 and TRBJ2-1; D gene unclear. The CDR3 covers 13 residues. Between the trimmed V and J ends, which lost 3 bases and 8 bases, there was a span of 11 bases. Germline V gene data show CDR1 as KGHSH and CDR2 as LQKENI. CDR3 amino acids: CASSPVSDDEQFF. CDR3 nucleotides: TGTGCCAGCTCACCGGTGAGTGATGATGAGCAGTTCTTC.

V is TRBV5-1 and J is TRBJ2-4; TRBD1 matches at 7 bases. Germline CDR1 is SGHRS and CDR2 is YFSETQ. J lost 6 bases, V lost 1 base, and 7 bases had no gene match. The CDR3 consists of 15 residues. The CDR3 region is CASSLPTGDPNIQYF. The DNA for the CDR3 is TGCGCCAGCAGCTTGCCAACAGGGGATCCAAACATTCAGTACTTC.

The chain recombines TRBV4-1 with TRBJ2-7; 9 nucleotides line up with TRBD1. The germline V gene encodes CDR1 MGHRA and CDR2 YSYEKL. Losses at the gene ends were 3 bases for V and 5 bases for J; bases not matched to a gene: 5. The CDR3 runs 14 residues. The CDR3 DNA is TGCGCCAGCAGCCAGGGGGACAGGGCAAACGAGCAGTACTTC. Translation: CASSQGDRANEQYF.

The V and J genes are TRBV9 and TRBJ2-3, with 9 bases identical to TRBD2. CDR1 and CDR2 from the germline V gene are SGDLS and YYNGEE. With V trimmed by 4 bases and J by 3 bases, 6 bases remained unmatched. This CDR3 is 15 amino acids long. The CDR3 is CASSRGGRATDTQYF. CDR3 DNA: TGTGCCAGCAGCAGGGGCGGGAGGGCTACAGATACGCAGTATTTT.

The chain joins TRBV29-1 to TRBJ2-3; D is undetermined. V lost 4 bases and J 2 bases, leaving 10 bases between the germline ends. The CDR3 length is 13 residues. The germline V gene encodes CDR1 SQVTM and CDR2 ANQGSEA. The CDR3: CSVAGRITDTQYF. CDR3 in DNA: TGCAGCGTTGCTGGCCGTATCACAGATACGCAGTATTTT.

The CDR3 DNA follows: TGTGCCAGCAGCGCCGGGACACGTTCTTATGGCTACACCTTC. Translated: CASSAGTRSYGYTF. The rearrangement uses TRBV5-4 and TRBJ1-2; D might be TRBD1 (6 bases). This CDR3 region has 14 residues. Germline CDR1 SGHNT, CDR2 YYREEE (reference sequence). V was pared by 4 bases and J by 5 bases, with 15 bases between.

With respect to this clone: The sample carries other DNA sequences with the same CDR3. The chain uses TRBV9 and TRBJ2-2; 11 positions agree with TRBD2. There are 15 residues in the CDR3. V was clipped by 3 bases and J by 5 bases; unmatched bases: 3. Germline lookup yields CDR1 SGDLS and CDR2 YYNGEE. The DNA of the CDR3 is TGTGCCAGCAGCGGGACTAGCGGGCGGACCGGGGAGCTGTTTTTT. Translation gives CASSGTSGRTGELFF.

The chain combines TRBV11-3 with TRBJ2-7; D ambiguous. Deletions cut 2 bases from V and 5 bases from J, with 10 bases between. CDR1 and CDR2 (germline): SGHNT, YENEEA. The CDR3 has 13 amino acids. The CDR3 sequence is CASSLSLYDEQYF. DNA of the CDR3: TGTGCCAGCAGCTTATCGCTCTACGACGAGCAGTACTTC.

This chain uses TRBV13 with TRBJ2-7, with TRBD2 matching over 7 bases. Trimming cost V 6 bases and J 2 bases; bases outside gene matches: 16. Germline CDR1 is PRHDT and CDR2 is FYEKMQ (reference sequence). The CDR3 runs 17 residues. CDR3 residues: CASSKGRGARAAYEQYF. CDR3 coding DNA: TGTGCCAGCAGTAAAGGGAGGGGAGCTAGGGCCGCCTACGAGCAGTACTTC.

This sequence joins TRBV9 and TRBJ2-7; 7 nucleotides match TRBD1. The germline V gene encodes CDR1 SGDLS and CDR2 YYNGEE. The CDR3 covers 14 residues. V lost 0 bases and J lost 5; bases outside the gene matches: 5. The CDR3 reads CASSVVGTDHEQYF. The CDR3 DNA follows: TGTGCCAGCAGCGTAGTTGGGACAGACCACGAGCAGTACTTC.

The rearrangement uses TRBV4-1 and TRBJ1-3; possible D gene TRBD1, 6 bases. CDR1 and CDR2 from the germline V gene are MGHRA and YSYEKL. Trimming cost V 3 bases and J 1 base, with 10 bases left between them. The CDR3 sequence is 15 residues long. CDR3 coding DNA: TGCGCCAGCAGCCACATCAGGGGATCTGGAAACACCATATATTTT. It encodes CASSHIRGSGNTIYF.

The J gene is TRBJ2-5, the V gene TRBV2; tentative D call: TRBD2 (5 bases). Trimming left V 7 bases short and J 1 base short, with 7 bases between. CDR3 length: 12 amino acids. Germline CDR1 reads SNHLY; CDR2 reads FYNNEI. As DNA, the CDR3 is TGTGCCAGCACGGGGATCCAAGAGACCCAGTACTTC. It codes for CASTGIQETQYF.

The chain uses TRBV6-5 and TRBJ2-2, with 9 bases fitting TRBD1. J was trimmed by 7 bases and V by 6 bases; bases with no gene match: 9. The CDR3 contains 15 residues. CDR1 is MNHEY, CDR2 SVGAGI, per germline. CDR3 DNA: TGTGCCAGCAGCCGCCCGGGACAGGGTGTCGGGGAGCTGTTTTTT. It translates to CASSRPGQGVGELFF.

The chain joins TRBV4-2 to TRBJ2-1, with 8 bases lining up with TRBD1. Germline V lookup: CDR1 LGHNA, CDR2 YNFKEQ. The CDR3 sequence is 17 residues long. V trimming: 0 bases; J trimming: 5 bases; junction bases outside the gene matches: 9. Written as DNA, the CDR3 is TGTGCCAGCAGCCAAGATTCCGGGACAGGAGCCGACAATGAGCAGTTCTTC. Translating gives CASSQDSGTGADNEQFF.

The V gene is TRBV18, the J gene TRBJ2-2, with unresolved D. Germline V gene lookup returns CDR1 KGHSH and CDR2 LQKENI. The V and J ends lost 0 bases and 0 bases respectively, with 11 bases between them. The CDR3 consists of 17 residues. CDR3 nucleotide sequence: TGTGCCAGCTCACCACCGATACGGAGCACGAACACCGGGGAGCTGTTTTTT. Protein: CASSPPIRSTNTGELFF.

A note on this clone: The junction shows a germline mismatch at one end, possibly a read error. The CDR3, as DNA: TGTGCTAGCAGCTTAGACAGGGGCGCCTACGAGCAGTACTTC. It yields the protein CASSLDRGAYEQYF. The chain employs TRBV7-7 and TRBJ2-7, with 8 bases lining up with TRBD1. Germline V gene data show CDR1 as SSHAT and CDR2 as FNYEAQ (reference sequence). The CDR3 consists of 14 residues.

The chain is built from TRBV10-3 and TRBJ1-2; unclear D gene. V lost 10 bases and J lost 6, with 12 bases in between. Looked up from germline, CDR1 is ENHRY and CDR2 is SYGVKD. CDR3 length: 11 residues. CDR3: CASLRGDGYTF. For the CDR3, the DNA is TGTGCCAGCCTCCGCGGAGATGGCTACACCTTC.

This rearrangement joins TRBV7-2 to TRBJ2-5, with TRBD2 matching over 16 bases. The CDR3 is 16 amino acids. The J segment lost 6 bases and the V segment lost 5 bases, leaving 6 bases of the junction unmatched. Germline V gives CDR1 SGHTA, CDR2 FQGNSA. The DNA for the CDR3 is TGTGCCAGCAGCCCAATGGGACTAGCGGGGGGGAAGACCCAGTACTTC. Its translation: CASSPMGLAGGKTQYF. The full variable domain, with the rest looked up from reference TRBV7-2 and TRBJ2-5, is GAGVSQSPSNKVTEKGKDVELRCDPISGHTALYWYRQSLGQGLEFLIYFQGNSAPDKSGLPSDRFSAERTGGSVSTLTIQRTQQEDSAVYLCASSPMGLAGGKTQYFGPGTRLLVL.

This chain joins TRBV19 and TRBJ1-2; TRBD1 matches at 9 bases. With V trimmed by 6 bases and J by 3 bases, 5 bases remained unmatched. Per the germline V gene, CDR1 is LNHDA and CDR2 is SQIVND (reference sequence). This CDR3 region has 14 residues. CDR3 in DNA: TGTGCCAGTAGCCCGGGACAGGGCCACTATGGCTACACCTTC. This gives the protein CASSPGQGHYGYTF.

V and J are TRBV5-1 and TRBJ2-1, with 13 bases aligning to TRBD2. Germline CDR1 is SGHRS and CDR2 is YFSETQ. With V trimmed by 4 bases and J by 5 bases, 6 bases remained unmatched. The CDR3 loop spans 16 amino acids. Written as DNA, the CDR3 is TGCGCCAGCAGCACCTACGGGACTAGCGGGAACAATGAGCAGTTCTTC. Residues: CASSTYGTSGNNEQFF.